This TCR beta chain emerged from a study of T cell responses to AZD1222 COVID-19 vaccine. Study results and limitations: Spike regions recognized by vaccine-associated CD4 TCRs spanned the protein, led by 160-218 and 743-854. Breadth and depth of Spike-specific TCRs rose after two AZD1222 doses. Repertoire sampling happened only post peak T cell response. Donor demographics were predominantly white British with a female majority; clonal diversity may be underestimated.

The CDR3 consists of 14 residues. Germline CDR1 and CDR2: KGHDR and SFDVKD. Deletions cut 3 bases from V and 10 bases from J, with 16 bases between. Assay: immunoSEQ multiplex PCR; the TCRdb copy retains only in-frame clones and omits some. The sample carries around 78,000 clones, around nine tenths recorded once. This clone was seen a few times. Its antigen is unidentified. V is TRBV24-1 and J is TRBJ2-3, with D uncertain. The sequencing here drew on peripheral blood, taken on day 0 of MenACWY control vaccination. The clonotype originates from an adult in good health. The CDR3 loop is CATSDTDRGRAQYF. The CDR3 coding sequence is TGTGCCACCAGTGATACGGACCGCGGACGGGCGCAGTATTTT.